This T cell receptor (beta chain) was found in a study of response to subunit inactivated influenza vaccine. A word on this clonotype: The antigen remains undetermined.

Study results and caveats: The authors suggested that few new T cells are recruited per seasonal influenza vaccination.

TCRdb fed the RT-PCR reads into MiXCR, producing one record per CDR3 protein. This table holds roughly 760,000 distinct CDR3 sequences, roughly 20% found once. The germline V gene has CDR1 SGHTA and CDR2 FQGNSA. Trimming removed 5 bases from V and 5 bases from J; junction bases left unmatched: 16. The CDR3 runs to 17 residues. Sequenced here: PBMCs from blood, sampled about 5 days after vaccination. V is TRBV7-2 and J is TRBJ2-5; 8 bases map to TRBD2. This sequence originates from a man between 45 and 60 years old who received an inactivated influenza vaccine. This chain's CDR3 is CASSHVAGRGLGETQYF. The DNA for the CDR3 is TGTGCCAGCAGCCACGTAGCGGGACGGGGCCTGGGGGAGACCCAGTACTTC.